This T cell receptor beta chain was observed in a study of T-cell reconstitution after alpha-beta-depleted transplantation in children. Study observations and caveats: Newly produced T cells mostly provided counts and TCRbeta diversity after one year, as hyperexpanded clones declined. After transplant, at about two months, alpha-beta T cells were reportedly derived from several hundred expanded graft clones. TCRbeta diversity was high at day 60 in some patients (a result of surviving recipient T cells and thymic progenitors).

This clonotype was seen repeatedly, ten times or more. Antigen: not known. Library preparation (for TCRbeta) was performed with unique molecular identifiers. TCRdb fed the PCR reads into MiXCR, producing one record per CDR3 protein. The sample lists 450,000 to 550,000 distinct CDR3 sequences, more than 9.5% occurring once. The CDR3 runs 16 residues. Per germline, CDR1 LNHNV and CDR2 YYDKDF (reference sequence). Trimming removed 0 bases from V and 1 base from J, with 12 bases in between. The chain couples TRBV15 to TRBJ2-5; D unclear. This clonotype originated in a female patient between 2 and 15 years old who had a stem cell transplant for aplastic anemia, so the T cells may come from the graft donor. The material sequenced was PBMCs, mostly from graft donor cells, taken 180 days after TCRalphabeta/CD19-depleted stem cell transplant. The CDR3 spells CATSRDPGYGQETQYF. The CDR3 DNA sequence: TGTGCCACCAGCAGAGATCCGGGCTACGGCCAAGAGACCCAGTACTTC.